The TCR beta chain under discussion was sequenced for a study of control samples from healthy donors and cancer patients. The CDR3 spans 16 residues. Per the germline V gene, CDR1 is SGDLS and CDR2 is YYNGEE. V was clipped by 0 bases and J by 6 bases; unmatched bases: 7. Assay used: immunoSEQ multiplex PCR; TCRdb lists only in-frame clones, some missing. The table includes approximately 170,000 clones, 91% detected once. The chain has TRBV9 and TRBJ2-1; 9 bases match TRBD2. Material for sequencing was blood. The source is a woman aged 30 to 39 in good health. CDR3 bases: TGTGCCAGCAGCGTAGGGATTAGCGGGAGAGCCAATGAGCAGTTCTTC. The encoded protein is CASSVGISGRANEQFF.